A single TCR beta chain is shown here with its context. Its target is unknown. CDR3 length: 15 amino acids. Looked up from germline, CDR1 is SGHTA and CDR2 is FQGTGA. The V gene end was trimmed by 5 bases and the J gene end by 1 base; junction bases not matched to a gene: 6. The entry originates in a study of T cell repertoires in cytomegalovirus infection. At the level of the study: Well-studied HLA-B-restricted CMV epitopes were used in the study alongside recently identified HLA-C-restricted ones. Public TCR beta signatures indicated both CMV infection and matching HLA type. Broader study findings: Of the TCR beta families, the public ones yielded a cumulative frequency that identified carriers of CMV plus the relevant HLA. HLA-C-restricted CMV-specific TCR beta clonotypes prevailed in the ex vivo response.

One entry per CDR3 protein results from TCRdb running MiXCR on the reads. The sample includes 800,000 to 950,000 distinct CDR3 sequences, about 33% of them seen just once. This TCR derives from a human donor in good health (CMV status not recorded). Some clones in this sample may be carry-over from other donors' samples. The source was cultured CD8+ T cells from PBMCs, collected from culture after CMV antigen stimulation. The J gene is TRBJ2-5, the V gene TRBV7-3, with TRBD2 matching 8 bases. CDR3 residues: CASSRGGRAQETQYF. The CDR3 DNA follows: TGTGCCAGCAGCCGGGGGGGCAGGGCCCAAGAGACCCAGTACTTC.